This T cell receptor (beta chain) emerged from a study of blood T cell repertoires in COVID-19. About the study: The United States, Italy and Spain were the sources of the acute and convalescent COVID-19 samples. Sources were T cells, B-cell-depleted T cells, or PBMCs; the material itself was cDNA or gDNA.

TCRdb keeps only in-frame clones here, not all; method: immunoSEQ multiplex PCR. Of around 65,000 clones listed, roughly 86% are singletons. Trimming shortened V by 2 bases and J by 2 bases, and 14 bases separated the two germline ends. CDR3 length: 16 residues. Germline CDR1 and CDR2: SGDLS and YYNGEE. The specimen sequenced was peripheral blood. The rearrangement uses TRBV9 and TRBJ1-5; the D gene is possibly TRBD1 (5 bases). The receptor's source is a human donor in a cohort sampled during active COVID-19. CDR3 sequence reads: CASSVSPSGGNQPQHF. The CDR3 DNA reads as TGTGCCAGCAGCGTTTCCCCGTCGGGGGGCAATCAGCCCCAGCATTTT.